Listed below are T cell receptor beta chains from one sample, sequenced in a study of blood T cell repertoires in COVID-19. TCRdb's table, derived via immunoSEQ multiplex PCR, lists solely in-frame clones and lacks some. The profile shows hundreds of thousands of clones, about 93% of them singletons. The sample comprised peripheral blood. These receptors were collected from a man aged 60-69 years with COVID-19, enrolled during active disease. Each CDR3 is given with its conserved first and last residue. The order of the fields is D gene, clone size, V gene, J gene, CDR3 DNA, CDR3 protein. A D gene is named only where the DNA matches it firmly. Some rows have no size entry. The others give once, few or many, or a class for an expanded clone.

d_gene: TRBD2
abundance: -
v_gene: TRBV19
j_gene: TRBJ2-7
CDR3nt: TGTGCCAGTAGTATCGCCCAGGGAGGGTCCTACGAGCAGTACTTC
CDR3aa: CASSIAQGGSYEQYF

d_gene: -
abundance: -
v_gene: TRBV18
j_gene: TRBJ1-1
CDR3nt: TGTGCCAGCTCTCCAACAGGGAACACTGAAGCTTTCTTT
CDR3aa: CASSPTGNTEAFF

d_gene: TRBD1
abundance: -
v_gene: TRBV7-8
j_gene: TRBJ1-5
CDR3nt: TGTGCCAGCAGCCTTCGGACAGGATTTAGCAATCAGCCCCAGCATTTT
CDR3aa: CASSLRTGFSNQPQHF

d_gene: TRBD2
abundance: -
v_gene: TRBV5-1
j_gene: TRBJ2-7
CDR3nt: TGCGCCAGCAGCTCTGGACTAGCGGGAGTGGATCTCTCCTACGAGCAGTACTTC
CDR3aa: CASSSGLAGVDLSYEQYF

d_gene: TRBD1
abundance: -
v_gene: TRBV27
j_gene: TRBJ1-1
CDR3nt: TGTGCCAGCAAAAGGAGCGGGACAGGGGGCGCGACGGTCACTGAAGCTTTCTTT
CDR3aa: CASKRSGTGGATVTEAFF

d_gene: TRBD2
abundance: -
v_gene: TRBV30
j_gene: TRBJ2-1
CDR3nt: TGTGCCTGGAGTGTTGCGGGAGGACCTTACAATGAGCAGTTCTTC
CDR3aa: CAWSVAGGPYNEQFF

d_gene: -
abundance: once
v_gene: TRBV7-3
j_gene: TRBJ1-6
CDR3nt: TGTGCCAGCAGCAGCGGGGCTCGGGGGCTCGGGAATTCACCCCTCCACTTT
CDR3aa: CASSSGARGLGNSPLHF

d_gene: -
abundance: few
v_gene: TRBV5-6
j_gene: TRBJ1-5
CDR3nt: TGTGCCAGCAGCTTGGGGGGGGATCAGCCCCAGCATTTT
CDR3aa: CASSLGGDQPQHF

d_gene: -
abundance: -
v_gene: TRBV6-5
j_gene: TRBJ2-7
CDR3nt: TGTGCCAGCAGTTTTGGGAATGAACCGGAGGGAGAGCAGTACTTC
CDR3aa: CASSFGNEPEGEQYF

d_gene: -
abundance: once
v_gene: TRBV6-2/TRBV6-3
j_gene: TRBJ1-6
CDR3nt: TGTGCCAGCAGTTACTCTACGAGCTCCTATAATTCACCCCTCCACTTT
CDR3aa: CASSYSTSSYNSPLHF

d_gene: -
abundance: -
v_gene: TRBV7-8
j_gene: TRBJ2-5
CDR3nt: TGTGCCAGCAGCTCTGAGGGGGTAGGGAGAAAGACCCAGTACTTC
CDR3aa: CASSSEGVGRKTQYF

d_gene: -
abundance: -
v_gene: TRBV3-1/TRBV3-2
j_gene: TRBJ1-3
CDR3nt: TGTGCCAGCAGCCAAGCGGGGGTTAGCACCATATATTTT
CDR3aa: CASSQAGVSTIYF

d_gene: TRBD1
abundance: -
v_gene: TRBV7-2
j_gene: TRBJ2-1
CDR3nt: TGTGCCAGCAGCCCATGGACAGGCTACAATGAGCAGTTCTTC
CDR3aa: CASSPWTGYNEQFF

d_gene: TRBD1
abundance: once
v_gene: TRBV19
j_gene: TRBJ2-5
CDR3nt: TGTGCCAGTAGTATAGATCGACAGGGGGCTTTTGAGACCCAGTACTTC
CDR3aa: CASSIDRQGAFETQYF

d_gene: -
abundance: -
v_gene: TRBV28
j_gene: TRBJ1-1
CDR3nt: TGTGCCAGCAGGGACTCTGAAGCTTTCTTT
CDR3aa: CASRDSEAFF

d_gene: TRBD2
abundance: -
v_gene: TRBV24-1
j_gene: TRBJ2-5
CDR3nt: TGTGCCACGAGCGGGATGGTGGGTTTAGAGACCCAGTACTTC
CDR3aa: CATSGMVGLETQYF

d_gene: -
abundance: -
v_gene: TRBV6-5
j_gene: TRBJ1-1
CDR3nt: TGTGCCAGCAGTTCGGGGGGGCGATCTGAAGCTTTCTTT
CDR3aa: CASSSGGRSEAFF

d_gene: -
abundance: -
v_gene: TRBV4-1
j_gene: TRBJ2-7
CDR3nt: TGCGCCAGCAGCCAATATAGGGGTTCCGATTACGAGCAGTACTTC
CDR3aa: CASSQYRGSDYEQYF

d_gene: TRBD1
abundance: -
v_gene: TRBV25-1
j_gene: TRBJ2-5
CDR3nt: TGTGCCAGCAGTGCTTCGCAGGGGGCGCGAGAGACCCAGTACTTC
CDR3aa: CASSASQGARETQYF

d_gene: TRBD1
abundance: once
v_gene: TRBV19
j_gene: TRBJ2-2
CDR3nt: TGTGCCAGTAGTATCTCCCGACAGGGAAGGAACACCGGGGAGCTGTTTTTT
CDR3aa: CASSISRQGRNTGELFF

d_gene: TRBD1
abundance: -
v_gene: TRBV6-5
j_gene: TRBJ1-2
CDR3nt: TGTGCCAGCAGTTACTCGAGACAGGGGGTGTATGGCTACACCTTC
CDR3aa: CASSYSRQGVYGYTF

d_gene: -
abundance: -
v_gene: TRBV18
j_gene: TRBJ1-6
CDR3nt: TGTGCCAGCTCCCTAGGCAGGAACAGGGCAACGGCACCCCTCCACTTT
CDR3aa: CASSLGRNRATAPLHF

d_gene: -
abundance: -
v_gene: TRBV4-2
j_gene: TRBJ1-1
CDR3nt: TGTGCCAGCAGCCAAGATCAGGGAATGAACACTGAAGCTTTCTTT
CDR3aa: CASSQDQGMNTEAFF

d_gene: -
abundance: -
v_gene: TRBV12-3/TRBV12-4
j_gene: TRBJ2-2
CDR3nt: TGTGCCAGCAGTTCTGGCTTCACCGGGGAGCTGTTTTTT
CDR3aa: CASSSGFTGELFF

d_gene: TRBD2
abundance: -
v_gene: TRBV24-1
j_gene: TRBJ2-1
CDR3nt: TGTGCCACCAGTGCGGGGCGGGAGGTCGATGAGCAGTTCTTC
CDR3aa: CATSAGREVDEQFF

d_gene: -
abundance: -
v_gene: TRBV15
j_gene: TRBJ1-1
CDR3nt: TGTGCCACCAGCAGTGAGAGGGGGGGCACTGAAGCTTTCTTT
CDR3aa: CATSSERGGTEAFF

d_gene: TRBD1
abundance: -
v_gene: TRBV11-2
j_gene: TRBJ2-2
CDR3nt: TGTGCCAGCAGCTTAAGGCCCGGGACAGGGTGGGCCGGGGAGCTGTTTTTT
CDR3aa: CASSLRPGTGWAGELFF

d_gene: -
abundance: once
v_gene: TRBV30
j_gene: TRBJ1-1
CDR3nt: TGTGCCTGGACAGGGACTTCGAACACTGAAGCTTTCTTT
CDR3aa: CAWTGTSNTEAFF

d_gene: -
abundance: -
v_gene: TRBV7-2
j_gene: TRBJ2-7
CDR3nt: TGTGCCAGCAGCTTAGAAGAGGGCAGGTACGAGCAGTACTTC
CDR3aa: CASSLEEGRYEQYF

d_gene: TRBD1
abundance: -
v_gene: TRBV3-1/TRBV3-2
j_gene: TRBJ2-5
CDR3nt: TGTGCCAGCAGCCTAACCGGGACAGTGCAAGAGACCCAGTACTTC
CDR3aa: CASSLTGTVQETQYF

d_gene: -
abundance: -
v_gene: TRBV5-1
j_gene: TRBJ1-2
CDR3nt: TGCGCCAGCAGCTTGGTCTCGAGTAGCTATGGCTACACCTTC
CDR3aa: CASSLVSSSYGYTF

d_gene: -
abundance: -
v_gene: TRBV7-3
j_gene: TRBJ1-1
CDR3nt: TGTGCCAGCAGCCTGGGGCAGAACACTGAAGCTTTCTTT
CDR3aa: CASSLGQNTEAFF

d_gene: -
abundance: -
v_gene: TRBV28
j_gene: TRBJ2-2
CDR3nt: TGTGCCAGCAGTCCCTTCAGGGGGCGGGGGAACGCCGGGGAGCTGTTTTTT
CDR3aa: CASSPFRGRGNAGELFF

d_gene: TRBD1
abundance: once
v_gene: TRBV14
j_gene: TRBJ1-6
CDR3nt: TGTGCCAGCAGCCGGACAGGGAAAAATTCACCCCTCCACTTT
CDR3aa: CASSRTGKNSPLHF

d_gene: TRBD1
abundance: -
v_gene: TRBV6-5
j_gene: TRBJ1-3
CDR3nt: TGTGCCAGCACCCCTGAAACCCGTCGGACAGGACTTAGTTGTTTT
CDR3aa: CASTPETRRTGLSCF

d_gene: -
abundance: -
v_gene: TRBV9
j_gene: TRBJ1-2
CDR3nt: TGTGCCAGCCAAACAGGGAACTATGGCTACACCTTC
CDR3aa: CASQTGNYGYTF

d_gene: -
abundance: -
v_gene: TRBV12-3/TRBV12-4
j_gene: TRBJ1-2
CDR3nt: TGTGCCAGCACCCTTACAGGACAATATGGCTACACCTTC
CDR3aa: CASTLTGQYGYTF

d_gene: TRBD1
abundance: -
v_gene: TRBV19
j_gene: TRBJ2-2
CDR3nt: TGTGCCAGTAGTATTCAACAGGGGTTCGGGGAGCTGTTTTTT
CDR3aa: CASSIQQGFGELFF

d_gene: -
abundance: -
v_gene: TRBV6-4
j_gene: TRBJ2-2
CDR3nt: TGTGCCAGCAGTGAAACTAGGAACACCGGGGAGCTGTTTTTT
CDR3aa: CASSETRNTGELFF

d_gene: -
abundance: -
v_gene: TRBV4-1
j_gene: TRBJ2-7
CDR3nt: TGCGCCAGCAGCCAAGATTCCTCATCCGGGGATATCTACGAGCAGTACTTC
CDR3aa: CASSQDSSSGDIYEQYF

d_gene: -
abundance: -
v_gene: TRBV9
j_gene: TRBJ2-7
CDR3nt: TGTGCCAGCAGCGTCATTTCGGACCCGGCGGGAACCGAGCAGTACTTC
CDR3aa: CASSVISDPAGTEQYF

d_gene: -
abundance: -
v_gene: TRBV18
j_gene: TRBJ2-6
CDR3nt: TGTGCCAGCTCACCACCCCGCGAGGCCTCTGGGGCCAACGTCCTGACTTTC
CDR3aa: CASSPPREASGANVLTF